This note documents a single T cell receptor (beta chain) sequence. This record comes from a study of cytomegalovirus exposure and HLA in healthy donors. Study information: The roughly 130 validation repertoires, a later analysis reported, used the same platform as the approximately 670 repertoires from the first cohort.

There are 14 residues in the CDR3. V lost 5 bases and J 7 bases, leaving 15 bases between the germline ends. Germline V gene data show CDR1 as SGHDN and CDR2 as FVKESK. The data were produced by immunoSEQ multiplex PCR, yet TCRdb's version contains in-frame clones alone and is incomplete. The repertoire consists of 100,000 or so clones, with about 94% occurring once and the leading ten covering 0.89%. Sequencing used PBMCs. This sequence was found in a woman younger than 30 in good health and CMV-seronegative. V and J are TRBV14 and TRBJ2-1; possible D gene TRBD2, 6 bases. The CDR3 region is CASSRREARNEQFF. The CDR3 region has the DNA TGTGCCAGCAGCAGGAGGGAAGCAAGGAATGAGCAGTTCTTC.